This passage covers 2 T cell receptor beta chains from one sample sequenced in a study of T cells in Graves' hyperthyroidism and ophthalmopathy. The source material, RNA transcripts, was used to amplify TCR beta CDR3 regions. The TCR CDR3 was amplified in a first-round RT-PCR using the HTBI primer set. TCRdb redid the calling of the multiplex PCR reads with MiXCR, one entry per CDR3 protein. This table has under 400,000 distinct CDR3 sequences, roughly 21% appearing once. Sequences were obtained from blood. The receptors were gathered from a woman aged 50 to 65 with Graves' hyperthyroidism.

This clonotype was counted at least ten times. V and J are TRBV27 and TRBJ1-2, with D possibly being TRBD1 (6 bases). From germline, CDR1 is MNHEY and CDR2 SMNVEV (reference sequence). V lost 6 bases and J lost 5, with 7 bases in between. This CDR3 comprises 11 residues. This CDR3 reads CASRDSYGYTF. The CDR3 DNA sequence: TGTGCCAGCAGGGACAGTTATGGCTACACCTTC.

This clonotype was seen ten or more times. V is TRBV5-1 and J is TRBJ2-3; maybe TRBD2 (5 bases). The germline CDR1 and CDR2 sequences are SGHRS and YFSETQ. There are 13 residues in the CDR3. The V end was cut by 6 bases, the J end by 5 bases, with 13 bases between. DNA of the CDR3: TGCGCCAGCACCGGGAACGCAGGAGATACGCAGTATTTT. Residues: CASTGNAGDTQYF.